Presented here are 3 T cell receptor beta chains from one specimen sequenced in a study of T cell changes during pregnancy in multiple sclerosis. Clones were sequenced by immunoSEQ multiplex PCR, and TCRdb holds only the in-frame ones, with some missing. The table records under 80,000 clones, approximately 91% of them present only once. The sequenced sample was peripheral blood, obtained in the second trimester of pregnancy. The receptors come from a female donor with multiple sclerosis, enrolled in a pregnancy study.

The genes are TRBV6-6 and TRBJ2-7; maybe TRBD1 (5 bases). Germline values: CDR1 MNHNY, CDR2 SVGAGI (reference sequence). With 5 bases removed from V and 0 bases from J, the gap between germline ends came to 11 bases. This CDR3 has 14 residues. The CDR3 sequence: CASSAPDSSYEQYF. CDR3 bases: TGTGCCAGCAGTGCCCCTGACAGCTCCTACGAGCAGTACTTC.

The chain's CDR3 is CASSYTGLGYEQYF. The DNA of the CDR3 is TGTGCCAGCAGTTATACCGGACTGGGCTACGAGCAGTACTTC. This rearrangement joins TRBV27 to TRBJ2-7, with D possibly TRBD2 on 5 matching bases. The CDR3 loop spans 14 amino acids. With 4 bases removed from V and 3 bases from J, the gap between germline ends came to 13 bases. Germline CDR1 reads MNHEY; CDR2 reads SMNVEV (reference sequence).

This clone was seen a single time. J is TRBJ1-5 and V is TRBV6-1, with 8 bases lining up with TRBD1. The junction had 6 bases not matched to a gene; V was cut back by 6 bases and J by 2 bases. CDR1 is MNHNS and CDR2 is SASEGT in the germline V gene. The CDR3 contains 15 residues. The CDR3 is CASSLKTGGNQPQHF. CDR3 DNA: TGTGCCAGCAGCCTCAAGACAGGGGGCAATCAGCCCCAGCATTTT.